This is a list of T cell receptor beta chains from one sample in a study of T cells after posttransplantation cyclophosphamide. The protocol was immunoSEQ multiplex PCR, while the TCRdb copy is restricted to in-frame clones and leaves out a portion. The data show 40,000 to 55,000 clones, with none appearing a single time. The sample comprised PBMCs. The origin of the receptors is a man aged 35-49 years in good health, CMV-negative, and a related stem cell transplant donor. Each CDR3 is given with its conserved first and last residue. D genes are given only for firm matches. Sizes are listed as once, few or many counts, or a class when the clone is expanded.

d_gene	abundance	v_gene	j_gene	CDR3nt	CDR3aa
-	many	TRBV2	TRBJ1-4	TGTGCCAGCAGCAAAGGAACAGTAGGTGAAAAACTGTTTTTT	CASSKGTVGEKLFF
-	many	TRBV9	TRBJ2-1	TGTGCCAGCAGCCCCCCCCAGGGCAGCGCCTACAATGAGCAGTTCTTC	CASSPPQGSAYNEQFF
TRBD1	many	TRBV11-3	TRBJ2-3	TGTGCCAGCAGCCCAGGGGACAGGGGGCAGAAAGTTACGCAGTATTTT	CASSPGDRGQKVTQYF
TRBD1	many	TRBV6-1	TRBJ1-5	TGTGCCAGCAGTGATCAGGGACAGGGCAATCAGCCCCAGCATTTT	CASSDQGQGNQPQHF
-	many	TRBV7-9	TRBJ2-1	TGTGCCAGCAACACGGCGGGGACCTCCTACAATGAGCAGTTCTTC	CASNTAGTSYNEQFF
TRBD2	many	TRBV30	TRBJ2-7	TGTGCCTGGAGTGTTTTTCTTCGACTAGCGGGAGACTACGAGCAGTACTTC	CAWSVFLRLAGDYEQYF
-	few	TRBV30	TRBJ1-1	TGTGCCTGGAGTCTTCGCCGGGGGACGGAAGCTTTCTTT	CAWSLRRGTEAFF
-	many	TRBV4-1	TRBJ2-1	TGCGCCAGCAGCCAAGGGGGCGCAGAGCAGTTCTTC	CASSQGGAEQFF
-	many	TRBV7-3	TRBJ2-7	TGTGCCAGCAGCTCCAGTGGTAGCTCCGTGCAGTACTTC	CASSSSGSSVQYF
TRBD1	many	TRBV29-1	TRBJ2-7	TGCAGCGTTGTTGGGACAGGGGATACCTACGAGCAGTACTTC	CSVVGTGDTYEQYF
-	many	TRBV27	TRBJ2-3	TGTGCCAGCAGTCGAATCGGAGATACGCAGTATTTT	CASSRIGDTQYF
TRBD1	many	TRBV27	TRBJ2-1	TGTGCCAGCAGTCCCATGACAGGGGTCTCCTACAATGAGCAGTTCTTC	CASSPMTGVSYNEQFF
-	many	TRBV11-3	TRBJ2-7	TGTGCCAGCAGCTTAGGAGACTACGAGCAGTACTTC	CASSLGDYEQYF
-	many	TRBV5-4	TRBJ1-4	TGTGCCAGCAGCTTGGAAAGAGTGGGGAGCACTAATGAAAAACTGTTTTTT	CASSLERVGSTNEKLFF
-	many	TRBV20-1	TRBJ2-1	TGCAGTGGGCTAGCACGCGAGCAGCAGTTCTTC	CSGLAREQQFF
TRBD2	few	TRBV18	TRBJ2-7	TGTGCCAGCTCACCTGGGGCCGGACTAGCGGGGACCTACGAGCAGTACTTC	CASSPGAGLAGTYEQYF
TRBD2	many	TRBV11-2	TRBJ2-7	TGTGCCAGCAGCCAAGGGAGACTAGCAGACTACGAGCAGTACTTC	CASSQGRLADYEQYF
-	few	TRBV6-1	TRBJ2-2	TGTGCCAGCAGTCTCTACTACAACACCGGGGAGCTGTTTTTT	CASSLYYNTGELFF
TRBD2	many	TRBV19	TRBJ2-5	TGTGCCAGTAGTATTTGGGGGAGGGAGTTCCAAGAGACCCAGTACTTC	CASSIWGREFQETQYF
TRBD2	many	TRBV18	TRBJ2-1	TGTGCCAGCTCCTTGCGACTAGCGGGAGTAGAAGGTGAGCAGTTCTTC	CASSLRLAGVEGEQFF
TRBD1	many	TRBV7-9	TRBJ2-7	TGTGCCAGCAGCTTTCGACAGGGGAACGAGCAGTACTTC	CASSFRQGNEQYF
-	many	TRBV14	TRBJ2-1	TGTGCCAGCAGCCAATTCGAGGGCTACAATGAGCAGTTCTTC	CASSQFEGYNEQFF
TRBD1	many	TRBV19	TRBJ2-7	TGTGCCAGTAGCCCTCTGACAGGGGGCGACTACGAGCAGTACTTC	CASSPLTGGDYEQYF
-	many	TRBV27	TRBJ2-2	TGTGCCAGCAGTTTAGGGGGGATGGGGGAGCTGTTTTTT	CASSLGGMGELFF
-	many	TRBV6-5	TRBJ1-1	TGTGCCAGCAGTCGGGGAGTGAACACTGAAGCTTTCTTT	CASSRGVNTEAFF
TRBD2	many	TRBV27	TRBJ2-2	TGTGCCAGCAGTAACCGAGCGGGATTTAACACCGGGGAGCTGTTTTTT	CASSNRAGFNTGELFF
-	many	TRBV28	TRBJ1-1	TGTGCCAGCAGTTTATTGGCCAGGGCGGCTTTCTTT	CASSLLARAAFF
TRBD2	many	TRBV7-9	TRBJ2-1	TGTGCCAGCAGCACGGGACTAGCGGGGCTGAGTGAGCAGTTCTTC	CASSTGLAGLSEQFF